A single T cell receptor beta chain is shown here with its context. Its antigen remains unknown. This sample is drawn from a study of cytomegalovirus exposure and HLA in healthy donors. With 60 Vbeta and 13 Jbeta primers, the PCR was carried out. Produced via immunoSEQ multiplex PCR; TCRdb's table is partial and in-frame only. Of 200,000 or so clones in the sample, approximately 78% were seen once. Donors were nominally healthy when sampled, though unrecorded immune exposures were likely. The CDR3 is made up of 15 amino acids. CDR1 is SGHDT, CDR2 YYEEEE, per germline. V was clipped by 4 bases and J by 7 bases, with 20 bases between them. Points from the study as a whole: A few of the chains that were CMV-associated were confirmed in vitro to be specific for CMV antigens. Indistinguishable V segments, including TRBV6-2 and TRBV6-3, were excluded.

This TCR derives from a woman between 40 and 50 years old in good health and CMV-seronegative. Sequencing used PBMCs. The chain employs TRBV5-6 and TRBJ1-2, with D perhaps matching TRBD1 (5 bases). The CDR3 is CASSHPGPGVVGYTF. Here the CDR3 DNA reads TGTGCCAGCAGCCATCCGGGGCCGGGAGTGGTTGGCTACACCTTC.